This entry lists 26 T cell receptor beta chains sequenced from one sample in a study of shared clonotypes between healthy human individuals. Method: immunoSEQ multiplex PCR; TCRdb's copy keeps in-frame clones and lacks some. Found here are fewer than 650,000 clones, around 78% of them singletons; the top ten hold 10% to 15%. Sequencing was carried out using PBMCs. The receptors derive from a middle-aged woman in good health. Some clones in this sample may be carry-over from other donors' samples.

The chain has TRBV5-1 and TRBJ2-2; 7 nucleotides agree with TRBD1. Trimming cost V 7 bases and J 8 bases; bases outside gene matches: 11. The CDR3 has 14 amino acids. The germline gives CDR1 SGHRS, CDR2 YFSETQ. The CDR3 DNA reads as TGCGCCAGCCAGAGACAGGGATCGATAGGGGAGCTGTTTTTT. It translates to CASQRQGSIGELFF.

The chain employs TRBV7-9 and TRBJ2-5; 10 positions agree with TRBD1. Germline CDR1 reads SEHNR; CDR2 reads FQNEAQ (reference sequence). V gave up 6 bases and J gave up 5 bases; unmatched junction bases: 6. The CDR3 has 14 amino acids. CDR3 nucleotide sequence: TGTGCCAGCAGTCCGGGACAGGGGAAGGAGACCCAGTACTTC. It is translated as CASSPGQGKETQYF.

This clone was counted between two and nine times. The chain has TRBV13 and TRBJ1-3; the D is unclear. CDR1 is PRHDT, CDR2 FYEKMQ, per germline (reference sequence). The CDR3 length is 13 residues. V lost 5 bases to trimming and J lost 1 base, with 6 bases between them. The CDR3 sequence: CASSVLSGNTIYF. The CDR3 DNA sequence: TGTGCCAGCAGCGTCCTATCTGGAAACACCATATATTTT.

The chain recombines TRBV19 with TRBJ1-5; TRBD1 is a possible D gene (6 bases). The CDR3 covers 16 residues. CDR1 is LNHDA and CDR2 is SQIVND in the germline V gene (reference sequence). V was trimmed by 3 bases and J by 0 bases, leaving 12 bases between them. CDR3 residues: CASSIRGGLSNQPQHF. As DNA, the CDR3 is TGTGCCAGTAGTATTCGTGGGGGCCTTAGCAATCAGCCCCAGCATTTT. Complete variable domain (other parts from reference TRBV19 and TRBJ1-5): DGGITQSPKYLFRKEGQNVTLSCEQNLNHDAMYWYRQDPGQGLRLIYYSQIVNDFQKGDIAEGYSVSREKKESFPLTVTSAQKNPTAFYLCASSIRGGLSNQPQHFGDGTRLSIL.

The V and J genes are TRBV6-1 and TRBJ2-3; TRBD2 aligns across 8 bases. The V and J ends lost 4 bases and 1 base, in that order; junction bases with no gene match: 4. Germline V CDR1 and CDR2: MNHNS, SASEGT. This CDR3 region has 15 residues. CDR3 bases: TGTGCCAGCAGTGCTTTGCGGGAGGGCACAGATACGCAGTATTTT. It specifies CASSALREGTDTQYF.

This clone was seen a handful of times. V usage is TRBV18 and J usage is TRBJ2-7; D unclear. From germline, CDR1 is KGHSH and CDR2 LQKENI. The V end lost 2 bases, the J end lost 0 bases, and 8 bases lay between the germline ends. The CDR3 is 14 residues long. The CDR3 sequence: CASSPSLPSYEQYF. In DNA, the CDR3 is TGTGCCAGCTCACCATCTCTACCCTCCTACGAGCAGTACTTC.

On this clone itself: Distinct nucleotide sequences in the sample also encode this CDR3. The chain carries TRBV5-6 and TRBJ2-1; 11 positions match TRBD2. J lost 10 bases, V lost 0 bases, and 0 bases had no gene match. Germline CDR1 SGHDT, CDR2 YYEEEE. CDR3 length equals 13 residues. This CDR3 reads CASSLGTSGEQFF. The CDR3 nucleotides read TGTGCCAGCAGCTTGGGGACTAGCGGGGAGCAGTTCTTC.

Points on this clone: A much larger clonotype is one base distant, so this may be a read error. This chain connects TRBV2 to TRBJ2-7, with no clear D. Germline lookup yields CDR1 SNHLY and CDR2 FYNNEI. This CDR3 spans 12 amino acids. CDR3 protein: CATQAPSYEQHF. The CDR3 coding sequence is TGTGCCACCCAGGCACCTTCCTACGAGCAGCACTTC. The whole variable domain, remainder taken from reference TRBV2 and TRBJ2-7, is EPEVTQTPSHQVTQMGQEVILRCVPISNHLYFYWYRQILGQKVEFLVSFYNNEISEKSEIFDDQFSVERPDGSNFTLKIRSTKLEDSAMYFCATQAPSYEQHFGPGTRLTVT.

V gene TRBV7-9 combines with J gene TRBJ2-1; D not certain. Germline V gene data show CDR1 as SEHNR and CDR2 as FQNEAQ (reference sequence). V dropped 3 bases and J dropped 8 bases, with 8 bases sitting between them. The CDR3 contains 12 residues. The CDR3 DNA reads TGTGCCAGCAGCTTTACGATAGATGAGCAGTTCTTC. It translates to CASSFTIDEQFF.

The chain links TRBV2 to TRBJ2-1; perhaps TRBD1 as D (6 bases). Germline loops: CDR1 SNHLY, CDR2 FYNNEI. V was pared by 1 base and J by 6 bases, with 13 bases between. This CDR3 has 15 residues. The chain's CDR3 is CASSEVSRGSNEQFF. The DNA of the CDR3 is TGTGCCAGCAGTGAAGTGTCTAGGGGGAGCAATGAGCAGTTCTTC.

The gene calls are TRBV7-9 and TRBJ2-3; TRBD2 matches 13 bases. The CDR3 length is 17 residues. Germline V gives CDR1 SEHNR, CDR2 FQNEAQ (reference sequence). Losses at the gene ends were 1 base for V and 6 bases for J; bases not matched to a gene: 7. CDR3 sequence (DNA): TGTGCCAGCAGCTTAGAGGGACTAGCGGGATCAACGGATACGCAGTATTTT. It is translated as CASSLEGLAGSTDTQYF.

The chain is built from TRBV2 and TRBJ1-4; 9 bases are shared with TRBD1. With 8 bases clipped from V and 8 bases from J, the junction kept 12 bases outside the gene matches. The CDR3 covers 15 residues. In germline, CDR1 is SNHLY, CDR2 FYNNEI. The CDR3 sequence is CASLGQGLADEKLFF. The CDR3 DNA reads as TGTGCCAGCTTAGGACAGGGGCTCGCAGACGAAAAACTGTTTTTT.

CDR3 DNA sequence: TGTGCCAGCAGTGACTCAGGGGGCTGGGGCTACACCTTC. As protein: CASSDSGGWGYTF. This chain connects TRBV2 to TRBJ1-2; TRBD1 matches at 8 bases. The CDR3 runs to 13 residues. Germline CDR1 reads SNHLY; CDR2 reads FYNNEI. The V gene end was trimmed by 3 bases and the J gene end by 8 bases; junction bases not matched to a gene: 5. The full variable domain, in which reference TRBV2 and TRBJ1-2 provide the parts outside the CDR3, is EPEVTQTPSHQVTQMGQEVILRCVPISNHLYFYWYRQILGQKVEFLVSFYNNEISEKSEIFDDQFSVERPDGSNFTLKIRSTKLEDSAMYFCASSDSGGWGYTFGSGTRLTVV.

The chain combines TRBV6-5 with TRBJ2-7; D gene ambiguous. CDR1 MNHEY and CDR2 SVGAGI come from the germline V gene. This CDR3 has 14 amino acids. V lost 6 bases, J lost 4 bases, and 16 bases lay in between. The CDR3, as DNA: TGTGCCAGCAGCCCTCAAACTATGTTGTACGAGCAGTACTTC. Translated, it gives CASSPQTMLYEQYF.

CDR3 protein: CASSYLSPATGNTIYF. CDR3 in DNA: TGTGCCAGCAGTTACCTCTCCCCAGCCACTGGAAACACCATATATTTT. The V call is TRBV6-6, the J call TRBJ1-3; D not certain. V lost 2 bases and J 2 bases, leaving 13 bases between the germline ends. Germline V gives CDR1 MNHNY, CDR2 SVGAGI (reference sequence). This CDR3 has 16 residues.

This clone has ten or more counts. The identical CDR3 is also encoded by other nucleotide sequences in the sample. V is TRBV5-1 and J is TRBJ2-7, with TRBD2 matching 7 bases. In germline, CDR1 is SGHRS, CDR2 YFSETQ. V was clipped by 4 bases and J by 1 base; unmatched bases: 8. This CDR3 comprises 15 residues. CDR3 amino acids: CASSLSGTRSYEQYF. In nucleotides, the CDR3 is TGCGCCAGCAGCCTAAGCGGGACCAGATCCTACGAGCAGTACTTC.

In its sample, this clone was seen once. This chain links TRBV10-1 with TRBJ2-5; D remains ambiguous. Germline-derived CDR1 and CDR2 are WNHNN and SYGVQD (reference sequence). There are 13 residues in the CDR3. The germline V and J ends were trimmed by 3 bases and 0 bases, with 5 bases remaining between them. The CDR3 spells CASSDPYQETQYF. The CDR3 DNA reads as TGCGCCAGCAGTGACCCGTACCAAGAGACCCAGTACTTC.

About this clone: The sample has other DNA sequences that encode this CDR3 too. The chain recombines TRBV9 with TRBJ2-5; TRBD1 might be the D (5 bases). Germline CDR1 and CDR2: SGDLS and YYNGEE. CDR3 size: 14 residues. With 0 bases removed from V and 4 bases from J, the gap between germline ends came to 10 bases. The CDR3 spells CASSVVSGSETQYF. The DNA of the CDR3 is TGTGCCAGCAGCGTAGTATCAGGGTCAGAGACCCAGTACTTC.

The chain couples TRBV29-1 to TRBJ2-1; D not certain. V lost 6 bases, J lost 6 bases, and 9 bases lay in between. The CDR3 spans 11 residues. CDR1 is SQVTM, CDR2 ANQGSEA, per germline. In DNA form, the CDR3 reads TGCAGCGTCCCAACTGGCAATGAGCAGTTCTTC. It is translated as CSVPTGNEQFF.

The chain joins TRBV28 to TRBJ1-4; D is uncertain. Trimming pared 5 bases from V and 4 bases from J, leaving 11 bases between. CDR3 size: 14 residues. Per germline, CDR1 MDHEN and CDR2 SYDVKM. The CDR3 bases are TGTGCCAGCAGTCCCCTACGGGGTAATGAAAAACTGTTTTTT. This encodes CASSPLRGNEKLFF.

This clone has just a few counts. The chain couples TRBV10-3 to TRBJ2-7, with D perhaps matching TRBD2 (6 bases). V shed 2 bases and J shed 4 bases, with 12 bases lying between them. CDR3 length: 14 amino acids. Per the germline V gene, CDR1 is ENHRY and CDR2 is SYGVKD. The CDR3 protein is CAISEGGGRYEQYF. In DNA form, the CDR3 reads TGTGCCATCAGTGAGGGGGGTGGGAGGTACGAGCAGTACTTC.

With respect to this clone: The sample has other DNA sequences that encode this CDR3 too. The V call is TRBV11-3, the J call TRBJ2-3; 7 bases are a match to TRBD2. Germline CDR1 and CDR2: SGHNT and YENEEA. The junction had 0 bases not matched to a gene; V was cut back by 3 bases and J by 0 bases. The CDR3 spans 14 residues. The CDR3 region has the DNA TGTGCCAGCAGCTTCGGGAGGAGCACAGATACGCAGTATTTT. It codes for CASSFGRSTDTQYF.

This sequence joins TRBV5-4 and TRBJ2-7; a possible D gene is TRBD1 (6 bases). Germline V gives CDR1 SGHNT, CDR2 YYREEE (reference sequence). The CDR3 is 14 residues long. Trimming left V 0 bases short and J 5 bases short, with 12 bases between. The DNA for the CDR3 is TGTGCCAGCAGCTTGGATCCACAGGGCGACGAGCAGTACTTC. This encodes CASSLDPQGDEQYF.

For this clone: In the same sample, other DNA sequences code for this CDR3. The chain combines TRBV28 with TRBJ2-7, with D perhaps matching TRBD1 or TRBD2 (5 bases each). Germline V gene data show CDR1 as MDHEN and CDR2 as SYDVKM. The CDR3 extends over 13 amino acids. V was trimmed by 5 bases and J by 2 bases, leaving 10 bases between them. The CDR3 sequence is CASSLGGPYEQYF. The CDR3 region has the DNA TGTGCCAGCAGTCTTGGGGGACCCTACGAGCAGTACTTC.

Only one count was recorded for this clone. The CDR3 region is CASSLGVGNQPQHF. The DNA of the CDR3 is TGCGCCAGCAGCTTGGGGGTAGGGAATCAGCCCCAGCATTTT. The V and J genes are TRBV5-1 and TRBJ1-5; D gene unclear. CDR1 and CDR2 from the germline V gene are SGHRS and YFSETQ. The CDR3 length is 14 residues. The ends were cut back, 0 bases at V and 4 bases at J, with 8 bases in the middle.

The chain uses TRBV9 and TRBJ2-2; TRBD2 aligns across 9 bases. J gave up 3 bases and V 4 bases, and 7 bases lay outside the gene matches. From germline, CDR1 is SGDLS and CDR2 YYNGEE. The CDR3 covers 16 residues. CDR3 DNA sequence: TGTGCCAGCAGCTCTCCCAGCGGGAGGTACACCGGGGAGCTGTTTTTT. It codes for CASSSPSGRYTGELFF. Looking up the rest from reference TRBV9 and TRBJ2-2 gives the full variable domain: DSGVTQTPKHLITATGQRVTLRCSPRSGDLSVYWYQQSLDQGLQFLIQYYNGEERAKGNILERFSAQQFPDLHSELNLSSLELGDSALYFCASSSPSGRYTGELFFGEGSRLTVL.